This T cell receptor beta chain was captured by sequencing in a study of control samples from healthy donors and cancer patients. The CDR3 has 15 amino acids. Germline V gene lookup returns CDR1 SGHTA and CDR2 FQGNSA. Trimming shortened V by 1 base and J by 4 bases, and 10 bases separated the two germline ends. Regarding this clone: The sample has other DNA sequences that encode this CDR3 too.

Profiled with immunoSEQ multiplex PCR; TCRdb holds only in-frame clones, not every one. The sample lists under 65,000 clones, 75% to 95% occurring once. This chain connects TRBV7-2 to TRBJ1-4, with D perhaps matching TRBD1 (5 bases). Sequenced material: PBMCs. The clonotype originates from a man between 25 and 39 years old with colorectal cancer. This chain's CDR3 is CASSLVGRLNEKLFF. DNA of the CDR3: TGTGCCAGCAGCTTAGTGGGGCGGCTTAATGAAAAACTGTTTTTT.